The entry below gives a single T cell receptor beta chain sequence along with its context. V was cut by 3 bases and J by 2 bases, with 8 bases left in between. The CDR3 spans 14 residues. Germline V lookup: CDR1 SGHAT, CDR2 FQNNGV. The data were obtained in a study of blood T cell repertoires in COVID-19. TCRdb's copy holds only in-frame clones and misses some; the assay was immunoSEQ multiplex PCR. The sample holds some 250,000 clones, approximately 85% seen once. The sequence came from a human donor in a cohort sampled during active COVID-19. This chain links TRBV11-2 with TRBJ1-3; D is uncertain. The sequencing sample was made of peripheral blood. The CDR3, as DNA: TGTGCCAGCAGCTTGAGTATAACTGGAAACACCATATATTTT. Translation gives CASSLSITGNTIYF.